This T cell receptor beta chain was identified in a study of cytomegalovirus exposure and HLA in healthy donors. General study results and limits: The study flagged about 150 TCR beta chains as cytomegalovirus-associated. Rarity held for most TCR sequences, but there were some public TCRs that occurred in many donors. In vitro, a few CMV-associated chains proved specific for CMV antigens. The classifier was said to identify cytomegalovirus status with high specificity and sensitivity.

This CDR3 region has 15 residues. Trimming shortened V by 4 bases and J by 1 base, and 11 bases separated the two germline ends. Per germline, CDR1 SGHRS and CDR2 YFSETQ. Only in-frame clones appear in the TCRdb table, and some are missing; sequencing was by immunoSEQ multiplex PCR. The repertoire holds just under 150,000 clones, approximately 88% seen once, with 3.5% to 5.5% in the top ten. In the case of this clone: Its antigen remains unknown.

The specimen was PBMCs. This rearrangement joins TRBV5-1 to TRBJ2-2; a weak D match, TRBD1 (6 bases). This TCR was recovered from a man aged 18 to 29 in good health and CMV-seropositive. The CDR3 nucleotides are TGCGCCAGCAGCCATAACAGGGAGAACACCGGGGAGCTGTTTTTT. Its protein is CASSHNRENTGELFF.